This T cell receptor (beta chain) originates from a study of identical twins. TCRdb reprocessed the 5' RACE reads via MiXCR and lists one record per CDR3 protein. The sample gives some 900,000 distinct CDR3 sequences, roughly 12% of which show up once; 1.5% to 2% is in the top ten. Germline V gene sequence: CDR1 MDHEN, CDR2 SYDVKM. Losses at the gene ends were 11 bases for V and 3 bases for J; bases not matched to a gene: 8. The CDR3 extends over 13 amino acids. This clonotype came up a few times. Another study also made use of these data, one on yellow fever vaccine responses in identical twins.

The chain recombines TRBV28 with TRBJ2-5; 8 bases line up with TRBD2. The receptor's source is a woman in her late teens or twenties in good health. The specimen was PBMCs. As DNA, the CDR3 is TGTGCCCACCGGGTAGCGGGGAAAGAGACCCAGTACTTC. Translated, it gives CAHRVAGKETQYF.